Listed here is a single T cell receptor (beta chain). Method: immunoSEQ multiplex PCR; TCRdb's copy keeps in-frame clones and lacks some. The table shows fewer than 85,000 clones, with about 83% occurring only once. V was trimmed by 7 bases and J by 0 bases, leaving 4 bases between them. CDR1 and CDR2 from the germline V gene are WNHNN and SYGVQD (reference sequence). The CDR3 sequence is 12 residues long. This entry belongs to a study of blood T cell repertoires in COVID-19. This chain links TRBV10-1 with TRBJ1-3; no firm D call. The source of this sequence is a woman in her sixties or seventies with acute or convalescent COVID-19. The source material was peripheral blood. CDR3 sequence reads: CASMSSGNTIYF. CDR3 DNA: TGCGCCAGCATGAGCTCTGGAAACACCATATATTTT.